Shown below are 12 T cell receptor beta chains from a single sample sequenced in a study of T cells after yellow fever vaccination (dated by TCRdb to between 2019 and 2020). Per the publication, the treatment or condition label means: live attenuated yellow fever vaccine strain. The library was prepared using 5' RACE. The listed sequencing device is Illumina NovaSeq 6000. TCRdb reprocessing: public reads trimmed at Q25 with fastp, clones called with MiXCR, in-frame beta chains kept. Rows merge per CDR3 protein into single entries with the most common DNA and genes. In this sample the table shows hundreds of thousands of distinct CDR3 sequences, around a sixth of which occur a single time. The ten largest clones take up 15% to 20% of the sample. The specimen comprised PBMCs, sampled before the yellow fever booster vaccination. Receptor source: a man aged 18-30 years who received the YFV17D yellow fever vaccine.

J is TRBJ2-1 and V is TRBV18; D uncertain. V was trimmed by 1 base and J by 6 bases, leaving 13 bases between them. There are 15 residues in the CDR3. CDR1 and CDR2 from the germline V gene are KGHSH and LQKENI. The CDR3 is CASSPLAGALNEQFF. The CDR3 DNA follows: TGTGCCAGCTCACCACTAGCAGGCGCCCTCAATGAGCAGTTCTTC. Full variable domain (rest looked up from reference TRBV18 and TRBJ2-1): NAGVMQNPRHLVRRRGQEARLRCSPMKGHSHVYWYRQLPEEGLKFMVYLQKENIIDESGMPKERFSAEFPKEGPSILRIQQVVRGDSAAYFCASSPLAGALNEQFFGPGTRLTVL.

The chain recombines TRBV29-1 with TRBJ2-2, with 10 bases identical to TRBD2. With V trimmed by 7 bases and J by 5 bases, 13 bases remained unmatched. The germline CDR1 and CDR2 sequences are SQVTM and ANQGSEA. The CDR3 loop spans 16 amino acids. The DNA of the CDR3 is TGCAGCGCCCTAACTAGCGGGGTAGTAAGGACCGGGGAGCTGTTTTTT. Translating it yields CSALTSGVVRTGELFF.

This clonotype was picked up a small number of times. J is TRBJ1-3 and V is TRBV5-1; D remains unclear. The CDR3 totals 15 residues. The V gene's germline CDR1 is SGHRS and CDR2 YFSETQ. The V end was cut by 2 bases, the J end by 0 bases, with 9 bases between. The chain's CDR3 is CASSLWPSSGNTIYF. CDR3 DNA sequence: TGCGCCAGCAGCTTATGGCCGAGCTCTGGAAACACCATATATTTT.

This clonotype has a handful of counts. The rearrangement uses TRBV4-3 and TRBJ2-2; D not resolved. Germline values: CDR1 LGHNA, CDR2 YSLEER. The length of the CDR3 is 17 residues. V shed 0 bases and J shed 1 base, with 12 bases lying between them. The CDR3 is CASSQEAHRQNTGELFF. CDR3 nucleotides: TGCGCCAGCAGCCAAGAGGCTCACAGACAGAACACCGGGGAGCTGTTTTTT.

This chain joins TRBV27 and TRBJ2-2; 7 nucleotides agree with TRBD2. Germline V gives CDR1 MNHEY, CDR2 SMNVEV (reference sequence). The V segment lost 2 bases and the J segment 0 bases; nucleotides outside the gene matches: 6. The CDR3 length is 17 residues. This chain's CDR3 is CASSLTGGPANTGELFF. The DNA of the CDR3 is TGTGCCAGCAGTTTAACGGGGGGTCCTGCGAACACCGGGGAGCTGTTTTTT.

This clonotype was observed a handful of times. The chain joins TRBV5-1 to TRBJ2-1, with 11 nucleotides matching TRBD2. The V and J ends lost 0 bases and 7 bases, in that order; junction bases with no gene match: 6. The CDR3 runs to 16 residues. Germline V lookup: CDR1 SGHRS, CDR2 YFSETQ. This CDR3 is CASSLGSSGGLNEQFF. CDR3 nucleotide sequence: TGCGCCAGCAGCTTGGGTTCTAGCGGGGGGTTGAATGAGCAGTTCTTC.

The J gene is TRBJ2-3, the V gene TRBV10-1, with 10 positions matching TRBD2. V shed 2 bases, J shed 0 bases, and the junction held 2 bases outside the gene matches. Germline V CDR1 and CDR2: WNHNN, SYGVQD (reference sequence). The CDR3 length is 16 residues. CDR3 nucleotide sequence: TGCGCCAGCAGTGAGCTTAGCGGGGGGAGCACAGATACGCAGTATTTT. As protein: CASSELSGGSTDTQYF.

This clonotype was seen more than once but under ten times. V gene TRBV7-2 combines with J gene TRBJ1-4; TRBD1 matches 7 bases. CDR1 SGHTA and CDR2 FQGNSA come from the germline V gene. This CDR3 contains 13 residues. The ends lost 7 bases at V and 6 bases at J; junction bases unmatched: 5. CDR3: CASKKGAYEKLFF. The DNA for the CDR3 is TGTGCCAGCAAAAAGGGGGCCTATGAAAAACTGTTTTTT.

This clonotype was seen a handful of times. J is TRBJ1-1 and V is TRBV6-6; unclear D gene. This CDR3 spans 11 amino acids. The germline V and J ends were trimmed by 8 bases and 5 bases, with 9 bases remaining between them. Germline values: CDR1 MNHNY, CDR2 SVGAGI (reference sequence). CDR3 nucleotides: TGTGCCAGCTTACTGGGGACTGAAGCTTTCTTT. Protein product: CASLLGTEAFF.

The chain employs TRBV5-1 and TRBJ2-7; TRBD1 matches 8 bases. There are 16 residues in the CDR3. The germline V gene encodes CDR1 SGHRS and CDR2 YFSETQ. Trimming at V came to 4 bases and at J to 2 bases, leaving 11 bases not matched to a gene. The CDR3 DNA reads as TGCGCCAGCAGCCCGCGCTCCGGGACAGGAGCCTACGAGCAGTACGTC. Translated: CASSPRSGTGAYEQYV.

CDR3 bases: TGTGCCAGCAGTGAAGGCTTCTTCGGGATTTACGAGCAGTACTTC. It specifies CASSEGFFGIYEQYF. J is TRBJ2-7 and V is TRBV6-1, with a possible D match to TRBD2 (5 bases). Trimming left V 1 base short and J 4 bases short, with 14 bases between. This CDR3 spans 15 amino acids. Germline CDR1 MNHNS, CDR2 SASEGT.

A few counts support this clonotype. The rearrangement uses TRBV20-1 and TRBJ2-5; no clear D. The CDR3 extends over 11 amino acids. V lost 6 bases and J 4 bases, leaving 9 bases between the germline ends. The V gene's germline CDR1 is DFQATT and CDR2 SNEGSKA (reference sequence). In DNA, the CDR3 is TGCAGTGCGCGTCCGTTAGAGACCCAGTACTTC. Translated, it gives CSARPLETQYF.